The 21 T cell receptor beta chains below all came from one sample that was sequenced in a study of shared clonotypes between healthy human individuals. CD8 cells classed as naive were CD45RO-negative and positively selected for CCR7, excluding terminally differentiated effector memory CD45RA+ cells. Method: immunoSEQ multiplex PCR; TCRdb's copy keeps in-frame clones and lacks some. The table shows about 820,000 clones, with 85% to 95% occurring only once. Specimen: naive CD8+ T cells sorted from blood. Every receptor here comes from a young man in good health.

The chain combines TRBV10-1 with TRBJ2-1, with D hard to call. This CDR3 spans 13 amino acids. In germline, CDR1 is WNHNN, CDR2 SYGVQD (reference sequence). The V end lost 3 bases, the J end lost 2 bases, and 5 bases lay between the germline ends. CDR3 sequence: CASSEEAYNEQFF. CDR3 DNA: TGCGCCAGCAGTGAAGAGGCCTACAATGAGCAGTTCTTC.

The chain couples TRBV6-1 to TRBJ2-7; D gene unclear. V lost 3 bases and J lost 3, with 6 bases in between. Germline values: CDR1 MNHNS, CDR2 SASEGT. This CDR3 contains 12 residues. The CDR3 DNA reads TGTGCCAGCAGTGATTTCCGCTACGAGCAGTACTTC. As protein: CASSDFRYEQYF.

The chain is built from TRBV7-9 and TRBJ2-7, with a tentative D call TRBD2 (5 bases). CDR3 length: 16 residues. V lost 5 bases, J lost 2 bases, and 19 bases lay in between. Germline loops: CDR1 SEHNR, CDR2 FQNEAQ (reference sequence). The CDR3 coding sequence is TGTGCCAGCAGCCCCTCGTGGTCCGTGAGGGCCTACGAGCAGTACTTC. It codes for CASSPSWSVRAYEQYF.

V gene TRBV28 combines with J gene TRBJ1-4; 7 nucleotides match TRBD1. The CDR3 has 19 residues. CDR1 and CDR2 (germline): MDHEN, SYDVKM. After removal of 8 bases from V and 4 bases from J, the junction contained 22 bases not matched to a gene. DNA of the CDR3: TGTGCCAGCCGCGCTATCCTGCCTGTCGACAGGGCCCATAATGAAAAACTGTTTTTT. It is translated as CASRAILPVDRAHNEKLFF.

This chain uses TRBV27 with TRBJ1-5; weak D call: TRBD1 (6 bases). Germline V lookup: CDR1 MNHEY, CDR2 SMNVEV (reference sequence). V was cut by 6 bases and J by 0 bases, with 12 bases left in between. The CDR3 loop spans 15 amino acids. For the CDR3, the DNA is TGTGCCAGCAGCCCCGGGACAAATAGCAATCAGCCCCAGCATTTT. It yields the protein CASSPGTNSNQPQHF.

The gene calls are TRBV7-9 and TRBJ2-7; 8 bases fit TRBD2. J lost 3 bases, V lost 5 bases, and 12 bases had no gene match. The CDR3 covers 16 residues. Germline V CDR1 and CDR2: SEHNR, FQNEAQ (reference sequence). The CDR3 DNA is TGTGCCAGCAGCCCCTCCTTCGGGAGGGGAGTCTACGAGCAGTACTTC. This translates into CASSPSFGRGVYEQYF. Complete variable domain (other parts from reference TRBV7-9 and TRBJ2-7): DTGVSQNPRHKITKRGQNVTFRCDPISEHNRLYWYRQTLGQGPEFLTYFQNEAQLEKSRLLSDRFSAERPKGSFSTLEIQRTEQGDSAMYLCASSPSFGRGVYEQYFGPGTRLTVT.

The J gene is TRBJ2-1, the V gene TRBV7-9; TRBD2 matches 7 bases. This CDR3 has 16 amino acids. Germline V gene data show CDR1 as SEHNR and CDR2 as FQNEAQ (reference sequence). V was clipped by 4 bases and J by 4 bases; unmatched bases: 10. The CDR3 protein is CASSSPKQRDYNEQFF. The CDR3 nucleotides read TGTGCCAGCAGCTCCCCGAAGCAGCGGGATTACAATGAGCAGTTCTTC.

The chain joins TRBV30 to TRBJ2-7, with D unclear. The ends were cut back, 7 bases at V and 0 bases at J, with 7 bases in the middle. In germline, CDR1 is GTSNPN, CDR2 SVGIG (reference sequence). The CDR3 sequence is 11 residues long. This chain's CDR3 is CAFSSSYEQYF. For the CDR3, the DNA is TGTGCCTTCTCTAGCTCCTACGAGCAGTACTTC.

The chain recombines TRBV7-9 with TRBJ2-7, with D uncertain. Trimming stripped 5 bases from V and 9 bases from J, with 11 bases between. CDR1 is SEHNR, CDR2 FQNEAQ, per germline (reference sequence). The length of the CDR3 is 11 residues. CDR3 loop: CASSTGRGQYF. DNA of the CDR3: TGTGCCAGCAGCACCGGGCGAGGGCAGTACTTC.

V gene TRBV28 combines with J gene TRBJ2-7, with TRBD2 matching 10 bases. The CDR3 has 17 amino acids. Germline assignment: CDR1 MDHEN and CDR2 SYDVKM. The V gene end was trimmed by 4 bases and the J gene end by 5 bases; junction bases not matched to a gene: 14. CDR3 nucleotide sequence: TGTGCCAGCAGTTCCGGAGAGAGCGGGAGGGCCGCAGACGAGCAGTACTTC. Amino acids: CASSSGESGRAADEQYF.

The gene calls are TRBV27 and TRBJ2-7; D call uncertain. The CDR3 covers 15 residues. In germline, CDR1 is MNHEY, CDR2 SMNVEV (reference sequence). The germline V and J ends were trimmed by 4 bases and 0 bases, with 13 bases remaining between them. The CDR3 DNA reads TGTGCCAGCAGTTCATCCACCGTGAGCTCCTACGAGCAGTACTTC. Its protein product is CASSSSTVSSYEQYF.

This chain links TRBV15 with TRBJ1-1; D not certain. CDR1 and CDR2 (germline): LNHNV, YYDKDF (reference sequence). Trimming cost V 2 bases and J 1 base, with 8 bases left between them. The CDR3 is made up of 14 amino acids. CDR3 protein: CATSRPGKNTEAFF. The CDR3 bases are TGTGCCACCAGCAGACCCGGGAAGAACACTGAAGCTTTCTTT.

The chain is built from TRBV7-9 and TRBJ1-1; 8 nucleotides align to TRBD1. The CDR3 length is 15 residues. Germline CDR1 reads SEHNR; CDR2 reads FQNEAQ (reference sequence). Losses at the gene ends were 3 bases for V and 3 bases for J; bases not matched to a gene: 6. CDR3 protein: CASSLGTGRDTEAFF. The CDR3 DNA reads TGTGCCAGCAGCTTGGGGACAGGCCGGGACACTGAAGCTTTCTTT.

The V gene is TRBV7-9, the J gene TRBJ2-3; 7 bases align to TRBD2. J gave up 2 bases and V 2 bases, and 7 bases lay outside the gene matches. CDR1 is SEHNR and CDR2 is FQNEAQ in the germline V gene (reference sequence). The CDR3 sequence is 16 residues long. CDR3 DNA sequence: TGTGCCAGCAGCTTAAGCTGGCGGGAGTTCACAGATACGCAGTATTTT. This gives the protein CASSLSWREFTDTQYF.

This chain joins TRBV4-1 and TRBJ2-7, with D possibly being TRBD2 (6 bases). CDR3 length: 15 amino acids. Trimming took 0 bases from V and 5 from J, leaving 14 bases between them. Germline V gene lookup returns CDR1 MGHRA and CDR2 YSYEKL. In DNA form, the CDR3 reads TGCGCCAGCAGCCAAGACTCGGGAGTCTACGACGAGCAGTACTTC. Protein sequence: CASSQDSGVYDEQYF.

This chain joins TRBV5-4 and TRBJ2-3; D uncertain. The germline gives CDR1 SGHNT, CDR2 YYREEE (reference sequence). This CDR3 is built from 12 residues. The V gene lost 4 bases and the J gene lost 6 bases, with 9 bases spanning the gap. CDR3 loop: CASSPNSDTQYF. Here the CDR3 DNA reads TGTGCCAGCAGCCCCAATTCGGATACGCAGTATTTT.

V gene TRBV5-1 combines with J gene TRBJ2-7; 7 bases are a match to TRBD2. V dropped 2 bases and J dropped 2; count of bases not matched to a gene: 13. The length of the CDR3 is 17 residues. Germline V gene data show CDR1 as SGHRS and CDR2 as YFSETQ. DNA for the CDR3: TGCGCCAGCAGCTTTCCCCAGGTTGGCGGGAGCCCCTACGAGCAGTACTTC. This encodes CASSFPQVGGSPYEQYF.

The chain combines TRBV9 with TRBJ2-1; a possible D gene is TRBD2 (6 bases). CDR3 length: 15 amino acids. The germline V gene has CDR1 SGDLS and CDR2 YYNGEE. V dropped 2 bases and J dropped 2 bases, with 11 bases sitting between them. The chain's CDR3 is CASSVLTGAYNEQFF. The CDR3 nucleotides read TGTGCCAGCAGCGTCCTCACGGGAGCCTACAATGAGCAGTTCTTC.

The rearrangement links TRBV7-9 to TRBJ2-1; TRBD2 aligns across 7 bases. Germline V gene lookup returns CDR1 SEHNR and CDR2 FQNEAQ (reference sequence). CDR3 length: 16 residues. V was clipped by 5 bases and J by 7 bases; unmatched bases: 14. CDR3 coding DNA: TGTGCCAGCAGCCGACTTGGCGGGAGTCGGGGAAATGAGCAGTTCTTC. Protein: CASSRLGGSRGNEQFF.

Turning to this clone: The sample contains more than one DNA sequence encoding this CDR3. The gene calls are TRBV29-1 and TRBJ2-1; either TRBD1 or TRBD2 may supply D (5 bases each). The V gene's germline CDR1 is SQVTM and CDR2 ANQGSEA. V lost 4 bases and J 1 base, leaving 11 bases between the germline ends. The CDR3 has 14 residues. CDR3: CSVVGDSSYNEQFF. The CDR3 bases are TGCAGCGTTGTGGGAGACAGTTCCTACAATGAGCAGTTCTTC.

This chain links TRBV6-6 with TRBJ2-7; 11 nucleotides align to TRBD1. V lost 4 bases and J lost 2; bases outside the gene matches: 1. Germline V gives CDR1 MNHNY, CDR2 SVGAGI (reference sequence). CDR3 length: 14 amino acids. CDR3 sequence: CASSSGQGAYEQYF. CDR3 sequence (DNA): TGTGCCAGCAGTTCGGGACAGGGGGCCTACGAGCAGTACTTC.